The 25 T cell receptor beta chains listed next were all sequenced from one sample in a study of identical twins. TCRdb passed the 5' RACE reads through MiXCR, listing each CDR3 protein once. This table holds about 200,000 distinct CDR3 sequences, 10% to 13% found once. The sequencing sample was made of memory T cells sorted from blood. These receptors were obtained from a man in his fifties or sixties in good health.

A few counts support this clonotype. The chain is built from TRBV6-2 or TRBV6-3 and TRBJ2-3; D remains ambiguous. Between the trimmed V and J ends, which lost 2 bases and 1 base, there was a span of 4 bases. The CDR3 sequence is 13 residues long. CDR1 is MNHEY, CDR2 SVGEGT, per germline. The CDR3, as DNA: TGTGCCAGCAGTTACCTTCGCACAGATACGCAGTATTTT. The encoded protein is CASSYLRTDTQYF.

There are many counts of this clonotype. The CDR3: CASSPNSPVAQETQYF. CDR3 nucleotides: TGTGCCAGCAGCCCCAATTCCCCTGTTGCTCAAGAGACCCAGTACTTC. The gene calls are TRBV7-2 and TRBJ2-5; D gene ambiguous. The CDR3 extends over 16 amino acids. Germline lookup yields CDR1 SGHTA and CDR2 FQGNSA. Deletions cut 5 bases from V and 2 bases from J, with 18 bases between.

The table lists this clonotype with many counts. The V call is TRBV24-1, the J call TRBJ2-3, with 13 bases matching TRBD2. Germline trimming cut 4 bases from V and 3 bases from J; bases unmatched to any gene: 6. From germline, CDR1 is KGHDR and CDR2 SFDVKD. The CDR3 consists of 17 residues. The CDR3 loop is CATSDTRTSGSTDTQYF. CDR3 nucleotide sequence: TGTGCCACCAGTGACACCCGGACTAGCGGGAGTACAGATACGCAGTATTTT.

This clonotype showed up just a few times. The V and J genes are TRBV20-1 and TRBJ2-5, with TRBD2 matching over 7 bases. This CDR3 comprises 14 residues. Germline lookup yields CDR1 DFQATT and CDR2 SNEGSKA (reference sequence). After removal of 3 bases from V and 2 bases from J, the junction contained 6 bases not matched to a gene. Written as DNA, the CDR3 is TGCAGTGCTAGCGTGCTAGCGGAGCAAGAGACCCAGTACTTC. Translating gives CSASVLAEQETQYF.

The chain couples TRBV4-2 to TRBJ2-2, with D perhaps TRBD1 (5 bases). Trimming cost V 0 bases and J 3 bases, with 11 bases left between them. CDR3 length: 16 amino acids. Germline lookup yields CDR1 LGHNA and CDR2 YNFKEQ. The CDR3 here is CASSQEAGRDTGELFF. The CDR3, as DNA: TGTGCCAGCAGCCAAGAGGCAGGGCGCGACACCGGGGAGCTGTTTTTT.

The chain carries TRBV25-1 and TRBJ1-4, with no clear D. CDR1 is MGHDK and CDR2 is SYGVNS in the germline V gene. V lost 2 bases to trimming and J lost 0 bases, with 4 bases between them. The CDR3 is 14 amino acids. CDR3 bases: TGTGCCAGCAGTGAAGCCTCAACTAATGAAAAACTGTTTTTT. Translation: CASSEASTNEKLFF.

In its sample, this clonotype was seen many times. The V gene is TRBV4-3, the J gene TRBJ1-1; 11 nucleotides agree with TRBD1. The junction had 5 bases not matched to a gene; V was cut back by 1 base and J by 4 bases. This CDR3 is 16 amino acids long. From germline, CDR1 is LGHNA and CDR2 YSLEER. CDR3 region: CASSQARTGGRTEAFF. The CDR3 bases are TGCGCCAGCAGCCAAGCCCGGACAGGGGGCCGCACTGAAGCTTTCTTT.

This clonotype occurred a few times. The chain couples TRBV7-9 to TRBJ2-5; 8 bases are a match to TRBD1. The J segment lost 4 bases and the V segment lost 3 bases, leaving 7 bases of the junction unmatched. CDR3 length equals 15 residues. Germline V lookup: CDR1 SEHNR, CDR2 FQNEAQ (reference sequence). The CDR3 reads CASSFDRGGGETQYF. In DNA form, the CDR3 reads TGTGCCAGCAGCTTTGACAGGGGTGGAGGAGAGACCCAGTACTTC.

The chain employs TRBV30 and TRBJ2-5; D gene uncertain. This CDR3 has 13 amino acids. V lost 4 bases to trimming and J lost 5 bases, with 14 bases between them. Germline lookup yields CDR1 GTSNPN and CDR2 SVGIG (reference sequence). The CDR3 bases are TGTGCCTGGATGTCGTTGACCCGGGAGACCCAGTACTTC. Amino acids: CAWMSLTRETQYF.

This clonotype was seen repeatedly, ten times or more. J is TRBJ2-1 and V is TRBV20-1; 11 nucleotides agree with TRBD2. The CDR3 loop spans 18 amino acids. The germline V gene encodes CDR1 DFQATT and CDR2 SNEGSKA (reference sequence). After removal of 5 bases from V and 0 bases from J, the junction contained 12 bases not matched to a gene. The CDR3 sequence: CSAPEVLAGGRSYNEQFF. CDR3 in DNA: TGCAGTGCTCCAGAGGTCCTAGCGGGGGGCCGCTCCTACAATGAGCAGTTCTTC.

This clonotype was seen only a few times. J is TRBJ2-3 and V is TRBV10-2; tentatively, D is TRBD1 (6 bases). The ends were cut back, 3 bases at V and 0 bases at J, with 7 bases in the middle. The CDR3 covers 14 residues. CDR1 is WSHSY and CDR2 is SAAADI in the germline V gene. Here the CDR3 reads CASSEGTSTDTQYF. DNA of the CDR3: TGCGCCAGCAGTGAAGGGACAAGCACAGATACGCAGTATTTT.

Remarks on this clonotype: This sequence may be a read error, since a much larger clone differs from it by one base. The V and J genes are TRBV3-1 and TRBJ1-2, with 7 bases lining up with TRBD1. Germline-derived CDR1 and CDR2 are LGHDT and YNNKEL (reference sequence). Trimming took 2 bases from V and 2 from J; bases not matched to a gene: 8. The CDR3 length is 16 residues. CDR3 sequence (DNA): TGTGCCAGCAGCCAAACCGGGACAGAGGACAACTATGGCTACACCTTC. Its translation is CASSQTGTEDNYGYTF. Full variable domain (remainder filled in from reference TRBV3-1 and TRBJ1-2): DTAVSQTPKYLVTQMGNDKSIKCEQNLGHDTMYWYKQDSKKFLKIMFSYNNKELIINETVPNRFSPKSPDKAHLNLHINSLELGDSAVYFCASSQTGTEDNYGYTFGSGTRLTVV.

This clonotype was seen a few times. The chain uses TRBV6-1 and TRBJ1-5, with a possible D match to TRBD1 (6 bases). Per germline, CDR1 MNHNS and CDR2 SASEGT. V lost 7 bases to trimming and J lost 7 bases, with 17 bases between them. This CDR3 has 14 amino acids. This CDR3 is CASNPLGAAQPQHF. CDR3 nucleotide sequence: TGTGCCAGCAATCCCCTGGGGGCAGCCCAGCCCCAGCATTTT.

This clonotype was observed many times. The chain uses TRBV12-3 or TRBV12-4 and TRBJ2-1; TRBD2 matches 10 bases. V lost 5 bases, J lost 3 bases, and 4 bases stayed unmatched. The CDR3 runs to 15 residues. This CDR3 is CASSPSGGDYNEQFF. The CDR3 nucleotides are TGTGCCAGCAGTCCGAGCGGGGGGGACTACAATGAGCAGTTCTTC.

This rearrangement joins TRBV12-3 or TRBV12-4 to TRBJ1-6; D unclear. The V and J ends lost 1 base and 6 bases respectively, with 10 bases between them. This CDR3 is 15 amino acids long. CDR3 sequence (DNA): TGTGCCAGCAGTTTAGAGCGGGGAACTAATTCACCCCTCCACTTT. This sequence encodes CASSLERGTNSPLHF.

In this sample, this clonotype turned up many times. The rearrangement uses TRBV28 and TRBJ2-7, with D perhaps TRBD1 or TRBD2 (7 bases each). In germline, CDR1 is MDHEN, CDR2 SYDVKM. V was pared by 4 bases and J by 4 bases, with 17 bases between. There are 15 residues in the CDR3. CDR3 loop: CASSSPQGGLYEQYF. CDR3 nucleotides: TGTGCCAGCAGTTCTCCTCAGGGGGGGTTGTACGAGCAGTACTTC.

The sample holds a few counts of this clonotype. V usage is TRBV28 and J usage is TRBJ1-5; D unresolved. V lost 2 bases and J lost 0, with 8 bases in between. Germline lookup yields CDR1 MDHEN and CDR2 SYDVKM. This CDR3 comprises 15 residues. CDR3 DNA: TGTGCCAGCAGTTTACTTAGGAATAGCAATCAGCCCCAGCATTTT. It is translated as CASSLLRNSNQPQHF.

Ten or more counts support this clonotype. The chain links TRBV28 to TRBJ2-7, with D perhaps TRBD1 or TRBD2 (5 bases each). The CDR3 runs 12 residues. V was pared by 3 bases and J by 6 bases, with 9 bases between. Germline V lookup: CDR1 MDHEN, CDR2 SYDVKM. The CDR3 DNA is TGTGCCAGCAGTTTCACGGGACGCGAGCAGTACTTC. The encoded protein is CASSFTGREQYF.

This clonotype was recorded a few times. The rearrangement links TRBV20-1 to TRBJ2-3; 11 nucleotides align to TRBD2. Germline values: CDR1 DFQATT, CDR2 SNEGSKA (reference sequence). Unmatched junction bases numbered 4, after V lost 0 bases and J lost 2 bases. There are 16 residues in the CDR3. The CDR3 spells CSARDGTSGNTDTQYF. CDR3 coding DNA: TGCAGTGCTAGAGATGGGACTAGCGGAAACACAGATACGCAGTATTTT.

This clonotype was seen ten or more times. The V gene is TRBV11-2, the J gene TRBJ2-1; 11 bases fit TRBD2. The CDR3 runs 15 residues. The V gene end was trimmed by 2 bases and the J gene end by 7 bases; junction bases not matched to a gene: 4. Germline assignment: CDR1 SGHAT and CDR2 FQNNGV. The CDR3 coding sequence is TGTGCCAGCAGCTTAAGGAGGACTAGCGGGAATGAGCAGTTCTTC. Amino acid sequence: CASSLRRTSGNEQFF.

This clonotype was counted at least ten times. The chain uses TRBV5-1 and TRBJ2-2; D call uncertain. This CDR3 is built from 15 residues. Germline V lookup: CDR1 SGHRS, CDR2 YFSETQ. Trimming stripped 2 bases from V and 0 bases from J, with 8 bases between. CDR3 region: CASSLQTSNTGELFF. CDR3 nucleotide sequence: TGCGCCAGCAGCTTACAAACTTCGAACACCGGGGAGCTGTTTTTT.

This clonotype was detected ten times or more. This rearrangement joins TRBV20-1 to TRBJ2-5; either TRBD1 or TRBD2 may supply D (5 bases each). The V end was cut by 3 bases, the J end by 3 bases, with 26 bases between. The CDR3 has 18 amino acids. Germline-derived CDR1 and CDR2 are DFQATT and SNEGSKA (reference sequence). For the CDR3, the DNA is TGCAGTGCTAGGGATCCGGGACGCTGGCAATTCACGGAAGAGACCCAGTACTTC. Translation: CSARDPGRWQFTEETQYF.

This clonotype was seen ten or more times. The V call is TRBV5-1, the J call TRBJ2-5, with 8 bases matching TRBD1. Germline V gene lookup returns CDR1 SGHRS and CDR2 YFSETQ. The CDR3 length is 15 residues. The junction had 9 bases not matched to a gene; V was cut back by 4 bases and J by 4 bases. Here the CDR3 reads CASSHGQGRGETQYF. The CDR3 DNA reads as TGCGCCAGCAGCCATGGACAGGGAAGGGGAGAGACCCAGTACTTC.

The sample holds a few counts of this clonotype. The genes are TRBV28 and TRBJ1-6; a possible D gene is TRBD1 (5 bases). V shed 4 bases and J shed 0 bases, with 16 bases lying between them. This CDR3 is 18 amino acids long. The germline gives CDR1 MDHEN, CDR2 SYDVKM. In nucleotides, the CDR3 is TGTGCCAGCAGTTCCCCCCTCGGGACTGCCTCCTATAATTCACCCCTCCACTTT. This sequence encodes CASSSPLGTASYNSPLHF.

Ten or more counts support this clonotype. The J gene is TRBJ2-3, the V gene TRBV20-1, with D unclear. CDR1 and CDR2 (germline): DFQATT, SNEGSKA (reference sequence). V dropped 2 bases and J dropped 3 bases, with 15 bases sitting between them. CDR3 length: 15 residues. CDR3 sequence reads: CSARMYSQGTDTQYF. The CDR3 DNA follows: TGCAGTGCTAGAATGTACAGCCAAGGTACAGATACGCAGTATTTT.